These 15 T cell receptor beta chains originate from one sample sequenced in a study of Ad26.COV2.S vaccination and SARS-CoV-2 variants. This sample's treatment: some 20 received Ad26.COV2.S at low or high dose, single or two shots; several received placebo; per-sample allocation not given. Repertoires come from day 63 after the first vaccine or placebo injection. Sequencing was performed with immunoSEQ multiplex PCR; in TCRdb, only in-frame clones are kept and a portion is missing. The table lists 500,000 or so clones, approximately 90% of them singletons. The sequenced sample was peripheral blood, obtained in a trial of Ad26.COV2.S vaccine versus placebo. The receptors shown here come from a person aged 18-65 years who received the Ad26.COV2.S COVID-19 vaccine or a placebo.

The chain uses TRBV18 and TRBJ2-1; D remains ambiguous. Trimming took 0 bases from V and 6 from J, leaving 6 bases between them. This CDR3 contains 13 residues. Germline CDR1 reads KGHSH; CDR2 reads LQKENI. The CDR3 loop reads CASSPPGGNEQFF. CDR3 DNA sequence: TGTGCCAGCTCACCACCGGGCGGCAATGAGCAGTTCTTC.

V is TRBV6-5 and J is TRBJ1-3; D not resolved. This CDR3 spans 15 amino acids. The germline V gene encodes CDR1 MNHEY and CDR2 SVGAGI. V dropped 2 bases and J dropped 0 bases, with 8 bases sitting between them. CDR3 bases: TGTGCCAGCAGTTACAGGATGAGCTCTGGAAACACCATATATTTT. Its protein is CASSYRMSSGNTIYF.

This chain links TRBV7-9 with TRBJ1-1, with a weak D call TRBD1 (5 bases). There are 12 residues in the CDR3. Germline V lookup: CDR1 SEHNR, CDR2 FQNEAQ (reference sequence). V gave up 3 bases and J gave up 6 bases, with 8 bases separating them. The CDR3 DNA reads TGTGCCAGCAGCTTGGGGACTGCTGAAGCTTTCTTT. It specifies CASSLGTAEAFF.

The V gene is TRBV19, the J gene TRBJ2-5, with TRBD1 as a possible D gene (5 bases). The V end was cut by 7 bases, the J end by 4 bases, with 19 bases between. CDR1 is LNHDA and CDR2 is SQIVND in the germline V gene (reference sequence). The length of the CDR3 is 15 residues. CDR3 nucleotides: TGTGCCAGTACGGTAACGGGCAGGGTTGGAGAGACCCAGTACTTC. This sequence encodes CASTVTGRVGETQYF.

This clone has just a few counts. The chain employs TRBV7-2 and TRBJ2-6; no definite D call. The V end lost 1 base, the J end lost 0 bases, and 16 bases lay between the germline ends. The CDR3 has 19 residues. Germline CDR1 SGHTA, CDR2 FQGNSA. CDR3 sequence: CASSLVSLTPFSGANVLTF. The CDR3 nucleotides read TGTGCCAGCAGCTTAGTCTCACTGACTCCATTCTCTGGGGCCAACGTCCTGACTTTC.

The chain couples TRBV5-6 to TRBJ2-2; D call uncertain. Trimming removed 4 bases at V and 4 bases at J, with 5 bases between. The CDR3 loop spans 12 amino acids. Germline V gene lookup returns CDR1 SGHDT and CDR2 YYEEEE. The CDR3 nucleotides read TGTGCCAGCAGCATGACCACCGGGGAGCTGTTTTTT. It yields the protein CASSMTTGELFF.

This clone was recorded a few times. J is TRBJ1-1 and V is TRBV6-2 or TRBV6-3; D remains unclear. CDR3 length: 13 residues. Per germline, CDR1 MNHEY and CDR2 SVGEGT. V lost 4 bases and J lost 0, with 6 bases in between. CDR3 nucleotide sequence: TGTGCCAGCAGTTCTCGCATGAACACTGAAGCTTTCTTT. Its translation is CASSSRMNTEAFF.

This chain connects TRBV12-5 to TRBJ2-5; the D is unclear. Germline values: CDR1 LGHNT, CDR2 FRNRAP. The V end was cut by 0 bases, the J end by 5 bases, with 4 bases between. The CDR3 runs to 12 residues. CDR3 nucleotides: TGTGCTAGTGGTTTGGTAGGGGAGACCCAGTACTTC. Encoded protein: CASGLVGETQYF. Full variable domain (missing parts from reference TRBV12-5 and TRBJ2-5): DARVTQTPRHKVTEMGQEVTMRCQPILGHNTVFWYRQTMMQGLELLAYFRNRAPLDDSGMPKDRFSAEMPDATLATLKIQPSEPRDSAVYFCASGLVGETQYFGPGTRLLVL.

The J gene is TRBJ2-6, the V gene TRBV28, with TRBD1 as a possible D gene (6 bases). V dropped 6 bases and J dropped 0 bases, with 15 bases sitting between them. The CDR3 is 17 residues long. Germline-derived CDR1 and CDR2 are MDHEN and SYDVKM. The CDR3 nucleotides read TGTGCCAGCAGCGATACCCAGGACAGCTCTGGGGCCAACGTCCTGACTTTC. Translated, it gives CASSDTQDSSGANVLTF.

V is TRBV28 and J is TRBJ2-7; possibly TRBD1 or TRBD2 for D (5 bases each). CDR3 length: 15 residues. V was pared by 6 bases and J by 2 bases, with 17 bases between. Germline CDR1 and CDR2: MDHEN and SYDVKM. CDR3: CASSLSGRTTYEQYF. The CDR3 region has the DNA TGTGCCAGCAGCCTCTCGGGACGGACCACCTACGAGCAGTACTTC.

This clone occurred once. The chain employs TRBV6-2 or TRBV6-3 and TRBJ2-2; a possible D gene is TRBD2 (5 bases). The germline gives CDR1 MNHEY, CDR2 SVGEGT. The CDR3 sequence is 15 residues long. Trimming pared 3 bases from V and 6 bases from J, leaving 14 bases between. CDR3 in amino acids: CASSYVGVRAGELFF. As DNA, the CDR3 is TGTGCCAGCAGTTATGTGGGAGTGAGGGCCGGGGAGCTGTTTTTT.

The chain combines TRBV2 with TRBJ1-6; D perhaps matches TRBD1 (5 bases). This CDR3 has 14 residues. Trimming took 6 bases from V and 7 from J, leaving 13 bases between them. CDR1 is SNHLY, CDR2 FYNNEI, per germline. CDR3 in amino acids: CASRYDSQNSPLHF. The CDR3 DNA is TGTGCCAGCAGATACGACAGCCAGAATTCACCCCTCCACTTT.

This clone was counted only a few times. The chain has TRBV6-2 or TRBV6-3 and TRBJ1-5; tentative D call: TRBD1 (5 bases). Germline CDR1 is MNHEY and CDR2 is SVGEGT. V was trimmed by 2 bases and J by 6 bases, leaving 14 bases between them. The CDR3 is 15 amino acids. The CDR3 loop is CASSYRGRAGQPQHF. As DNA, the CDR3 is TGTGCCAGCAGTTACCGGGGCAGGGCTGGTCAGCCCCAGCATTTT.

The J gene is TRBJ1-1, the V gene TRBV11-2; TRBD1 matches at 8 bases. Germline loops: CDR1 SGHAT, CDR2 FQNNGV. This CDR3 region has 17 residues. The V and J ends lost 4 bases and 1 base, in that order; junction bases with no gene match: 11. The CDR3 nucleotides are TGTGCCAGCAGCTCTCTAGGGACAGGAGCTCAGAACACTGAAGCTTTCTTT. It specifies CASSSLGTGAQNTEAFF.

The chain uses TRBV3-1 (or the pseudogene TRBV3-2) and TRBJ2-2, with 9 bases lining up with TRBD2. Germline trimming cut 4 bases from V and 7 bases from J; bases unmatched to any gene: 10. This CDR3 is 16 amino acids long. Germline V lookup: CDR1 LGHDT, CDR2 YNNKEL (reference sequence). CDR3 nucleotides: TGTGCCAGCAGCCTCGGGATAGCGGGAGCGGACGGGGAGCTGTTTTTT. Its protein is CASSLGIAGADGELFF.